This T cell receptor beta chain was captured in a study of identical twins. General study findings and limits: Shared out-of-frame alpha sequences (those common to twins) showed excess low generation probability. The degree of excess twin sharing was weaker in beta out-of-frame sequences.

This CDR3 has 16 residues. V was clipped by 7 bases and J by 7 bases; unmatched bases: 13. The V gene's germline CDR1 is MNHEY and CDR2 SMNVEV (reference sequence). TCRdb reprocessed the 5' RACE reads with MiXCR, giving one entry per CDR3 protein. The sample consists of 650,000 to 750,000 distinct CDR3 sequences, over 20% of them appearing once. This clonotype appeared a few times. No antigen is known for it. These data also formed part of another study, on T cells expressing NK-cell markers. This second study notes: Of the CD8+ T cell pool in roughly 6 donors, roughly 1.0-8% was accounted for by dominant NKG2C+ clonotypes. Researchers report these clonotypes also headed the CD3+CD56-NKG2C+ fraction in a few donors.

This chain links TRBV27 with TRBJ2-1; 10 nucleotides line up with TRBD1. The receptor comes from a woman younger than 30 in good health. Source material: PBMCs. The CDR3 spells CASTPIYGTGVNEQFF. CDR3 DNA: TGTGCCAGCACCCCGATTTACGGGACAGGGGTTAATGAGCAGTTCTTC.